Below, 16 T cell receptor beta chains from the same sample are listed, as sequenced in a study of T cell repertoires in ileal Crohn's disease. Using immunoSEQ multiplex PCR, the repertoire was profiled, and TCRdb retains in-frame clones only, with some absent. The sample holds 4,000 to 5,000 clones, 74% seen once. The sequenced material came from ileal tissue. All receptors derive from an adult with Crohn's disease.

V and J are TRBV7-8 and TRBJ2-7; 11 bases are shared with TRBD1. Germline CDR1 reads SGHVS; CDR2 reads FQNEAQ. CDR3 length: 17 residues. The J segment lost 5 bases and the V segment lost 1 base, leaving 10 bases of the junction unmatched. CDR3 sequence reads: CASSLDRTGGQGDEQYF. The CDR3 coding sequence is TGTGCCAGCAGCTTAGACAGGACAGGGGGCCAGGGCGACGAGCAGTACTTC.

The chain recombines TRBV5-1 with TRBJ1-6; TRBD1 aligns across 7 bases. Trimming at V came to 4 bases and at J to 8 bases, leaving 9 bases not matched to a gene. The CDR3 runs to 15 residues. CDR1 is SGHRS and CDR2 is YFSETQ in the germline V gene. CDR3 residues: CASSQQGSLHSPLHF. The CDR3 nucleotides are TGCGCCAGCAGCCAACAGGGGTCCCTCCATTCACCCCTCCACTTT. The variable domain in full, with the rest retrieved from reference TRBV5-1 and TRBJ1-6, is KAGVTQTPRYLIKTRGQQVTLSCSPISGHRSVSWYQQTPGQGLQFLFEYFSETQRNKGNFPGRFSGRQFSNSRSEMNVSTLELGDSALYLCASSQQGSLHSPLHFGNGTRLTVT.

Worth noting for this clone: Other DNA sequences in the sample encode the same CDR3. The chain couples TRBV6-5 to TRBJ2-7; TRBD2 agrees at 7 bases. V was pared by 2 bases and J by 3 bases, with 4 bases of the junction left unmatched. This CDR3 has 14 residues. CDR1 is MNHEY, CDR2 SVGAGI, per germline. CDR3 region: CASSYREGYYEQYF. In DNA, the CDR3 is TGTGCCAGCAGTTACAGGGAGGGATACTACGAGCAGTACTTC.

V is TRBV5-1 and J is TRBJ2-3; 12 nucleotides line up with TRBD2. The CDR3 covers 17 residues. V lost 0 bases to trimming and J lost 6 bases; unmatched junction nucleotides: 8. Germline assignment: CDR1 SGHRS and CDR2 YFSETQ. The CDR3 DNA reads TGCGCCAGCAGCTTGGACGGGACTAGCGGGCCTAGGGATACGCAGTATTTT. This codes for CASSLDGTSGPRDTQYF.

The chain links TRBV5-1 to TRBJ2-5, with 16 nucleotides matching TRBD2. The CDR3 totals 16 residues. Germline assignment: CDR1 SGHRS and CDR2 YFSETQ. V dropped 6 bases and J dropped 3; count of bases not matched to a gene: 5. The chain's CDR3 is CASKPGLAGGKETQYF. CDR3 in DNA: TGCGCCAGCAAACCGGGACTAGCGGGGGGGAAAGAGACCCAGTACTTC.

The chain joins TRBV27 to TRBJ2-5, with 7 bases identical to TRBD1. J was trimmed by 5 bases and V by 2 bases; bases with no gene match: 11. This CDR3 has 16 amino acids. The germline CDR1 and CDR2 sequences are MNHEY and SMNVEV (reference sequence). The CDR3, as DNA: TGTGCCAGCAGTTTAGAGGGGAACAGGGGATGGGAGACCCAGTACTTC. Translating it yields CASSLEGNRGWETQYF.

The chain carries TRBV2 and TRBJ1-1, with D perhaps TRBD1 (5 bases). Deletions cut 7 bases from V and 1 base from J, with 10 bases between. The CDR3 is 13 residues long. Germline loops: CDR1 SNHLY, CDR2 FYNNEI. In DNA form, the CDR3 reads TGTGCCAGCAAGGGCCAGGGGAACACTGAAGCTTTCTTT. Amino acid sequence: CASKGQGNTEAFF.

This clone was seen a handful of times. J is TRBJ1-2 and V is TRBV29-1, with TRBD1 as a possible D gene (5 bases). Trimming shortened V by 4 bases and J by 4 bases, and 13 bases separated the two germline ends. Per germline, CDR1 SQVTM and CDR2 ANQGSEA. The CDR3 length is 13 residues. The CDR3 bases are TGCAGCGTTGTGGGCGGTGGGGCCTATGGCTACACCTTC. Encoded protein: CSVVGGGAYGYTF.

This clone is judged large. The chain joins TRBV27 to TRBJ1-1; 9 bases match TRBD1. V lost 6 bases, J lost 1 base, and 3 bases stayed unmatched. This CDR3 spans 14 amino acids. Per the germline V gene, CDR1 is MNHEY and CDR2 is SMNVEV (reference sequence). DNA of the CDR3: TGTGCCAGCAGGCGACAGGGGGGGAACACTGAAGCTTTCTTT. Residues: CASRRQGGNTEAFF.

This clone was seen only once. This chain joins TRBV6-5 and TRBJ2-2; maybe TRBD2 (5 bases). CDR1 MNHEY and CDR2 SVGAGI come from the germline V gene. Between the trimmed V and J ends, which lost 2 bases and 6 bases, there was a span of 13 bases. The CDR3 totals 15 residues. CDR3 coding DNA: TGTGCCAGCAGTTACGGGGAGAGTGTTTCCGGGGAGCTGTTTTTT. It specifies CASSYGESVSGELFF.

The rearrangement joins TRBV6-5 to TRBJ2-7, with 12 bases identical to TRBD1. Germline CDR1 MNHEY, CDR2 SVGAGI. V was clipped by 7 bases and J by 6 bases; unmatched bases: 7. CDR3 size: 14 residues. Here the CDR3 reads CASKPGQGATEQYF. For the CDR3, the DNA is TGTGCCAGCAAACCGGGACAGGGGGCGACCGAGCAGTACTTC.

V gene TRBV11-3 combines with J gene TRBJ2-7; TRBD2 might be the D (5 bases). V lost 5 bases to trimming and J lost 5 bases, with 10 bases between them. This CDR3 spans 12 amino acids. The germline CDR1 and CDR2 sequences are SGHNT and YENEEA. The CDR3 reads CASSNGVHEQYF. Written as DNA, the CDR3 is TGTGCCAGCAGCAACGGGGTCCACGAGCAGTACTTC.

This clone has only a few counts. CDR3 residues: CASSRRGRPNQPQHF. CDR3 DNA: TGTGCCAGCAGCCGTCGGGGTCGTCCCAATCAGCCCCAGCATTTT. The chain links TRBV7-2 to TRBJ1-5; D is ambiguous. The germline V gene encodes CDR1 SGHTA and CDR2 FQGNSA. The ends were cut back, 5 bases at V and 3 bases at J, with 14 bases in the middle. The CDR3 totals 15 residues. The full variable domain, its missing parts supplied by reference TRBV7-2 and TRBJ1-5, is GAGVSQSPSNKVTEKGKDVELRCDPISGHTALYWYRQSLGQGLEFLIYFQGNSAPDKSGLPSDRFSAERTGGSVSTLTIQRTQQEDSAVYLCASSRRGRPNQPQHFGDGTRLSIL.

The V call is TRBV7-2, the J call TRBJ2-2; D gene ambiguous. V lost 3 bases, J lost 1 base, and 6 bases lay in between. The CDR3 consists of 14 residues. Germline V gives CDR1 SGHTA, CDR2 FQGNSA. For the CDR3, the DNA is TGTGCCAGCAGCTTTTCAGGGAACACCGGGGAGCTGTTTTTT. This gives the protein CASSFSGNTGELFF.

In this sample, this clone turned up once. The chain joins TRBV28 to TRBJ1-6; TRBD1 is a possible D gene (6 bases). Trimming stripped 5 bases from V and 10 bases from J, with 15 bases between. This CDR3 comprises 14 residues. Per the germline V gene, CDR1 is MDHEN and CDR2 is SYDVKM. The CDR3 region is CASSTPGEWSPLHF. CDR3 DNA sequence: TGTGCCAGCAGTACCCCAGGGGAGTGGTCACCCCTCCACTTT.

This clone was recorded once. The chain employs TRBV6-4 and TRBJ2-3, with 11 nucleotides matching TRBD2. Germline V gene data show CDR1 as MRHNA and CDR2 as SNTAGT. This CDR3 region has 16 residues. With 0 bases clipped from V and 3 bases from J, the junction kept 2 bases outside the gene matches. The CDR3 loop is CASSDSTSGDTDTQYF. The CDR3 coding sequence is TGTGCCAGCAGTGACTCGACTAGCGGGGATACAGATACGCAGTATTTT.